The 31 T cell receptor beta chains presented below share a single source sample, sequenced in a study of CD8 T cells in Susac syndrome. RNA, at about 0.45 to 1 ug, was reverse transcribed with random hexamers. TCRdb reanalysed the immunoSEQ multiplex PCR reads using MiXCR and keeps one entry per CDR3 protein. The sample includes tens of thousands of distinct CDR3 sequences, around 90% seen only once; the top ten take 0.15% to 0.2%. Sequenced input: CD8+ T cells from PBMCs. These receptors originate from a human donor in good health.

This sequence joins TRBV4-1 and TRBJ2-1, with 12 positions matching TRBD2. This CDR3 spans 18 amino acids. Germline V gene sequence: CDR1 MGHRA, CDR2 YSYEKL. The trim removed 1 base at V and 0 bases at J, leaving 4 bases unmatched. The CDR3 protein is CASSQASGGARSYNEQFF. DNA for the CDR3: TGCGCCAGCAGCCAAGCTAGCGGGGGGGCCCGCTCCTACAATGAGCAGTTCTTC.

V gene TRBV11-3 combines with J gene TRBJ2-1; D not resolved. In germline, CDR1 is SGHNT, CDR2 YENEEA. V lost 0 bases, J lost 9 bases, and 15 bases lay in between. The CDR3 consists of 15 residues. CDR3 residues: CASSLDSTRFSEQFF. CDR3 DNA sequence: TGTGCCAGCAGCTTAGATTCGACAAGGTTCAGTGAGCAGTTCTTC.

The J gene is TRBJ1-1, the V gene TRBV4-1, with no clear D. V was cut by 6 bases and J by 10 bases, with 21 bases left in between. There are 14 residues in the CDR3. Germline-derived CDR1 and CDR2 are MGHRA and YSYEKL. CDR3 sequence: CASSLEEGSTPAFF. The CDR3 DNA reads as TGCGCCAGCAGTCTCGAAGAGGGCTCTACCCCAGCTTTCTTT.

V usage is TRBV6-4 and J usage is TRBJ2-5; TRBD2 matches 10 bases. The junction had 2 bases not matched to a gene; V was cut back by 3 bases and J by 1 base. In germline, CDR1 is MRHNA, CDR2 SNTAGT. The CDR3 runs to 15 residues. The CDR3 loop is CASSELAGTQETQYF. DNA for the CDR3: TGTGCCAGCAGTGAACTAGCGGGGACCCAAGAGACCCAGTACTTC.

The rearrangement joins TRBV28 to TRBJ2-3; 12 positions agree with TRBD2. The trim removed 5 bases at V and 2 bases at J, leaving 8 bases unmatched. The CDR3 is 17 amino acids. CDR1 is MDHEN and CDR2 is SYDVKM in the germline V gene. This CDR3 is CASSRETSGGDTDTQYF. CDR3 nucleotides: TGTGCCAGCAGTCGGGAGACTAGCGGGGGTGACACAGATACGCAGTATTTT.

The chain uses TRBV7-9 and TRBJ2-5, with D perhaps assigned TRBD1 or TRBD2 (5 bases each). Germline CDR1 reads SEHNR; CDR2 reads FQNEAQ (reference sequence). V lost 4 bases and J lost 5, with 8 bases in between. This CDR3 spans 12 amino acids. The CDR3 loop reads CASSWGFETQYF. CDR3 coding DNA: TGTGCCAGCAGCTGGGGGTTTGAGACCCAGTACTTC. Full variable domain (remainder filled in from reference TRBV7-9 and TRBJ2-5): DTGVSQNPRHKITKRGQNVTFRCDPISEHNRLYWYRQTLGQGPEFLTYFQNEAQLEKSRLLSDRFSAERPKGSFSTLEIQRTEQGDSAMYLCASSWGFETQYFGPGTRLLVL.

The chain employs TRBV29-1 and TRBJ2-1, with D possibly being TRBD1 or TRBD2 (5 bases each). CDR1 and CDR2 (germline): SQVTM, ANQGSEA. CDR3 length: 18 amino acids. Trimming took 4 bases from V and 0 from J, leaving 22 bases between them. The CDR3 sequence is CSVAGDRFGINSYNEQFF. The CDR3 DNA reads as TGCAGCGTTGCTGGGGACCGGTTCGGAATAAACTCCTACAATGAGCAGTTCTTC.

This chain joins TRBV7-9 and TRBJ2-2; D unresolved. This CDR3 has 12 amino acids. V lost 5 bases and J lost 5, with 6 bases in between. Germline values: CDR1 SEHNR, CDR2 FQNEAQ (reference sequence). CDR3: CASSDLTGELFF. CDR3 nucleotides: TGTGCCAGCAGCGACCTTACCGGGGAGCTGTTTTTT.

V and J are TRBV12-3 or TRBV12-4 and TRBJ1-6, with D uncertain. The V gene lost 1 base and the J gene lost 2 bases, with 9 bases spanning the gap. This CDR3 is 16 amino acids long. The CDR3 reads CASSLGESTYNSPLHF. The CDR3 DNA sequence: TGTGCCAGCAGTTTAGGGGAAAGCACCTATAATTCACCCCTCCACTTT.

V usage is TRBV4-2 and J usage is TRBJ1-4; D is ambiguous. The CDR3 is 14 amino acids. V was shortened by 0 bases and J by 12 bases, with 14 bases between the two germline ends. The germline V gene encodes CDR1 LGHNA and CDR2 YNFKEQ. The DNA for the CDR3 is TGTGCCAGCAGCCAAGAGGGCGAGGCCTTGGAACTGTTTTTT. Protein: CASSQEGEALELFF.

The rearrangement links TRBV12-3 or TRBV12-4 to TRBJ2-2; no definite D call. There are 12 residues in the CDR3. The germline V and J ends were trimmed by 10 bases and 6 bases, with 12 bases remaining between them. CDR3 amino acids: CATETLSGELFF. The CDR3 region has the DNA TGTGCCACTGAGACCCTTTCCGGGGAGCTGTTTTTT.

The CDR3 is CAISESVDEQYF. In nucleotides, the CDR3 is TGTGCCATCAGTGAGTCGGTGGATGAGCAGTACTTC. The chain combines TRBV10-3 with TRBJ2-7; no definite D call. Germline-derived CDR1 and CDR2 are ENHRY and SYGVKD. The ends were cut back, 0 bases at V and 7 bases at J, with 7 bases in the middle. The CDR3 runs 12 residues.

The genes are TRBV7-9 and TRBJ2-7; D is undetermined. This CDR3 has 13 amino acids. V was trimmed by 5 bases and J by 1 base, leaving 9 bases between them. The germline V gene has CDR1 SEHNR and CDR2 FQNEAQ (reference sequence). CDR3 region: CASSLPSSYEQYF. The CDR3 DNA sequence: TGTGCCAGCAGCCTCCCGAGTTCCTACGAGCAGTACTTC.

The V call is TRBV12-3 or TRBV12-4, the J call TRBJ2-7; TRBD2 might be the D (7 bases). V lost 7 bases and J lost 2, with 18 bases in between. There are 15 residues in the CDR3. CDR3 sequence: CASTLGGDKAYEQYF. The CDR3 coding sequence is TGTGCCAGCACTTTGGGGGGGGACAAGGCCTACGAGCAGTACTTC.

The chain uses TRBV7-9 and TRBJ2-1; D is possibly TRBD1 (5 bases). In germline, CDR1 is SEHNR, CDR2 FQNEAQ (reference sequence). Trimming pared 0 bases from V and 10 bases from J, leaving 16 bases between. This CDR3 comprises 15 residues. CDR3 sequence (DNA): TGTGCCAGCAGCTTAGCGGCGCAGGGATCGAAGGAGCAGTTCTTC. It is translated as CASSLAAQGSKEQFF.

The chain links TRBV28 to TRBJ2-7; the D call may be TRBD1 or TRBD2 (5 bases each). Between the trimmed V and J ends, which lost 5 bases and 5 bases, there was a span of 19 bases. The CDR3 extends over 15 amino acids. Germline V gives CDR1 MDHEN, CDR2 SYDVKM. Here the CDR3 DNA reads TGTGCCAGCAGTCTCCTTAATCGGGGCTGGCACGAGCAGTACTTC. Encoded protein: CASSLLNRGWHEQYF.

The chain has TRBV28 and TRBJ2-7; D is perhaps TRBD2 (5 bases). This CDR3 spans 15 amino acids. Trimming shortened V by 2 bases and J by 4 bases, and 15 bases separated the two germline ends. The germline CDR1 and CDR2 sequences are MDHEN and SYDVKM. CDR3 in amino acids: CASSLALGVTYEQYF. Written as DNA, the CDR3 is TGTGCCAGCAGTTTAGCCCTGGGAGTTACTTACGAGCAGTACTTC.

The chain links TRBV24-1 to TRBJ2-5; D unresolved. The V end was cut by 1 base, the J end by 1 base, with 9 bases between. This CDR3 is 15 amino acids long. Germline V lookup: CDR1 KGHDR, CDR2 SFDVKD. The CDR3 reads CATSDFAEAQETQYF. In DNA form, the CDR3 reads TGTGCCACCAGTGATTTTGCGGAAGCCCAAGAGACCCAGTACTTC.

V is TRBV12-5 and J is TRBJ2-5; TRBD1 is a possible D gene (6 bases). The CDR3 runs 18 residues. The V and J ends lost 5 bases and 2 bases respectively, with 24 bases between them. Germline assignment: CDR1 LGHNT and CDR2 FRNRAP. CDR3 sequence reads: CASGPPLPSGHPQETQYF. CDR3 DNA sequence: TGTGCTAGTGGTCCTCCGCTACCCTCGGGACATCCTCAAGAGACCCAGTACTTC. The whole variable domain, remainder taken from reference TRBV12-5 and TRBJ2-5, is DARVTQTPRHKVTEMGQEVTMRCQPILGHNTVFWYRQTMMQGLELLAYFRNRAPLDDSGMPKDRFSAEMPDATLATLKIQPSEPRDSAVYFCASGPPLPSGHPQETQYFGPGTRLLVL.

The CDR3 DNA sequence: TGTGCCAGCAGGGGACTAGCCCATGAGCAGTTCTTC. Amino acids: CASRGLAHEQFF. The chain employs TRBV5-6 and TRBJ2-1, with TRBD2 matching 9 bases. Trimming cost V 5 bases and J 8 bases; bases outside gene matches: 2. CDR1 SGHDT and CDR2 YYEEEE come from the germline V gene. The CDR3 runs 12 residues.

The chain combines TRBV9 with TRBJ2-2; no reliable D call. The CDR3 is 14 amino acids. The V and J ends lost 3 bases and 3 bases respectively, with 9 bases between them. CDR1 and CDR2 from the germline V gene are SGDLS and YYNGEE. The CDR3 loop is CASSDERDTGELFF. The DNA for the CDR3 is TGTGCCAGCAGCGATGAAAGGGACACCGGGGAGCTGTTTTTT.

The chain carries TRBV4-1 and TRBJ2-2; maybe TRBD1 (5 bases). Germline CDR1 MGHRA, CDR2 YSYEKL. The CDR3 is made up of 18 amino acids. V lost 4 bases and J lost 1, with 19 bases in between. The CDR3, as DNA: TGCGCCAGCAGCCCAGCCGAGCCCAAGCAGGGGAACACCGGGGAGCTGTTTTTT. This gives the protein CASSPAEPKQGNTGELFF.

The V call is TRBV11-1, the J call TRBJ2-4, with D perhaps matching TRBD1 or TRBD2 (7 bases each). Trimming shortened V by 5 bases and J by 9 bases, and 17 bases separated the two germline ends. CDR3 length equals 14 residues. The germline V gene has CDR1 SGHAT and CDR2 FQDESV (reference sequence). The CDR3 DNA sequence: TGTGCCAGCAGCCCATCTACAGGGGAGGGCATTCAGTACTTC. Encoded protein: CASSPSTGEGIQYF. Using reference TRBV11-1 and TRBJ2-4 for the parts outside the CDR3, the full variable domain is EAEVAQSPRYKITEKSQAVAFWCDPISGHATLYWYRQILGQGPELLVQFQDESVVDDSQLPKDRFSAERLKGVDSTLKIQPAELGDSAMYLCASSPSTGEGIQYFGAGTRLSVL.

V usage is TRBV5-5 and J usage is TRBJ2-7; TRBD1 aligns across 7 bases. CDR1 is SGHKS and CDR2 is YYEKEE in the germline V gene (reference sequence). Trimming removed 1 base from V and 3 bases from J; junction bases left unmatched: 4. The CDR3 is 14 amino acids. The CDR3 sequence is CASSLRQGFYEQYF. Written as DNA, the CDR3 is TGTGCCAGCAGCTTGAGACAGGGTTTCTACGAGCAGTACTTC. The whole variable domain, remainder taken from reference TRBV5-5 and TRBJ2-7, is DAGVTQSPTHLIKTRGQQVTLRCSPISGHKSVSWYQQVLGQGPQFIFQYYEKEERGRGNFPDRFSARQFPNYSSELNVNALLLGDSALYLCASSLRQGFYEQYFGPGTRLTVT.

The chain uses TRBV2 and TRBJ2-1; maybe TRBD1 (5 bases). The germline V and J ends were trimmed by 8 bases and 3 bases, with 20 bases remaining between them. The CDR3 consists of 16 residues. CDR1 and CDR2 from the germline V gene are SNHLY and FYNNEI. CDR3 in DNA: TGTGCCAGCTTTTATATGTCAGGGATCGACTACAATGAGCAGTTCTTC. It encodes CASFYMSGIDYNEQFF.

The chain combines TRBV7-9 with TRBJ2-7; D not certain. Between the trimmed V and J ends, which lost 0 bases and 5 bases, there was a span of 5 bases. CDR1 is SEHNR, CDR2 FQNEAQ, per germline (reference sequence). The CDR3 contains 12 residues. In nucleotides, the CDR3 is TGTGCCAGCAGCTTAGCGCAAGACGAGCAGTACTTC. It is translated as CASSLAQDEQYF.

V gene TRBV27 combines with J gene TRBJ2-7; D is unresolved. The CDR3 covers 15 residues. Trimming left V 3 bases short and J 2 bases short, with 14 bases between. Germline CDR1 and CDR2: MNHEY and SMNVEV (reference sequence). Written as DNA, the CDR3 is TGTGCCAGCAGTTTTTCCGGGTCGTCAACCTACGAGCAGTACTTC. Residues: CASSFSGSSTYEQYF.

The chain uses TRBV9 and TRBJ2-7; D unresolved. The CDR3 has 15 residues. CDR1 is SGDLS, CDR2 YYNGEE, per germline. Trimming removed 4 bases from V and 2 bases from J, with 16 bases in between. Written as DNA, the CDR3 is TGTGCCAGCAGCTCTGTCCCGGCCGCCACCTACGAGCAGTACTTC. Translation gives CASSSVPAATYEQYF.

The V call is TRBV15, the J call TRBJ2-3; no reliable D call. There are 18 residues in the CDR3. V was clipped by 0 bases and J by 0 bases, with 16 bases between them. Germline assignment: CDR1 LNHNV and CDR2 YYDKDF (reference sequence). The chain's CDR3 is CATSRDIRTAASTDTQYF. Written as DNA, the CDR3 is TGTGCCACCAGCAGAGATATACGCACAGCCGCTAGCACAGATACGCAGTATTTT.

This chain uses TRBV24-1 with TRBJ2-2; D gene ambiguous. From germline, CDR1 is KGHDR and CDR2 SFDVKD. CDR3 size: 15 residues. With 0 bases removed from V and 5 bases from J, the gap between germline ends came to 9 bases. CDR3 sequence reads: CATSDLLEGTGELFF. The CDR3 DNA follows: TGTGCCACCAGTGATTTGTTAGAAGGGACCGGGGAGCTGTTTTTT.

In this sample, this clonotype turned up a few times. This chain connects TRBV5-1 to TRBJ2-1; TRBD1 or TRBD2 may be the D gene (5 bases each). The germline V gene has CDR1 SGHRS and CDR2 YFSETQ. The ends were cut back, 1 base at V and 0 bases at J, with 8 bases in the middle. The CDR3 contains 15 residues. Here the CDR3 reads CASSLYGGSYNEQFF. CDR3 bases: TGCGCCAGCAGCTTGTATGGGGGCTCCTACAATGAGCAGTTCTTC.